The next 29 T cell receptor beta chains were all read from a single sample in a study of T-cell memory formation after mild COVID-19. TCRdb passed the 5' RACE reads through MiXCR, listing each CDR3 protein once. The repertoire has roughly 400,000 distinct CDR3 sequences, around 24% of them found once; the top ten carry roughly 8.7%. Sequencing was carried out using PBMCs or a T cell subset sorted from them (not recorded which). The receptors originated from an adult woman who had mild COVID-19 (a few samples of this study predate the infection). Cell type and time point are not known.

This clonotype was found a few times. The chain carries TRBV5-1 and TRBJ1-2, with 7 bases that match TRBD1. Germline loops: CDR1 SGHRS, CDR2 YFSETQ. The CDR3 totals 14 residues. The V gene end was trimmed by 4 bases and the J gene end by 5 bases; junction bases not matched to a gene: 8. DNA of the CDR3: TGCGCCAGCAGCATTACCGGGACAGCTTATGGCTACACCTTC. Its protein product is CASSITGTAYGYTF.

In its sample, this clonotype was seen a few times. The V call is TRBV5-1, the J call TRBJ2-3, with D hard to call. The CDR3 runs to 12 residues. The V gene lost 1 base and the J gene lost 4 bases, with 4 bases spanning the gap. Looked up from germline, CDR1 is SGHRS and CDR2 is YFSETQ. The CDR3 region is CASSLISDTQYF. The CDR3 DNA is TGCGCCAGCAGCTTGATCTCAGATACGCAGTATTTT.

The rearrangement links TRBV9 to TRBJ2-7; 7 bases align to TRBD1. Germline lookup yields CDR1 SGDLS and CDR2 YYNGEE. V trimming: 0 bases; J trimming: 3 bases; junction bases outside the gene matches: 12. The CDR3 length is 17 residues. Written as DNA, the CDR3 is TGTGCCAGCAGCGTAGAAGGGACAGACCCTATCCTCTACGAGCAGTACTTC. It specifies CASSVEGTDPILYEQYF.

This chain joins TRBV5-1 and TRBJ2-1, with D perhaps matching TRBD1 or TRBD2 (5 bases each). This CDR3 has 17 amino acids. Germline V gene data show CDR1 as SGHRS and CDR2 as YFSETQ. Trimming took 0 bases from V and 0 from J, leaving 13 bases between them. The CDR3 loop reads CASSLEVGASSYNEQFF. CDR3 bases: TGCGCCAGCAGCTTGGAGGTCGGGGCTAGCTCCTACAATGAGCAGTTCTTC. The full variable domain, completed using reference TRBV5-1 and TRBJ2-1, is KAGVTQTPRYLIKTRGQQVTLSCSPISGHRSVSWYQQTPGQGLQFLFEYFSETQRNKGNFPGRFSGRQFSNSRSEMNVSTLELGDSALYLCASSLEVGASSYNEQFFGPGTRLTVL.

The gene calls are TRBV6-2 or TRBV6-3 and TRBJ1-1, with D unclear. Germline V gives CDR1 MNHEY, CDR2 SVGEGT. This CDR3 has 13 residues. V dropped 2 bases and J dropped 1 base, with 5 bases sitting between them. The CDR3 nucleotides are TGTGCCAGCAGTTACGATCCGAACACTGAAGCTTTCTTT. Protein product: CASSYDPNTEAFF.

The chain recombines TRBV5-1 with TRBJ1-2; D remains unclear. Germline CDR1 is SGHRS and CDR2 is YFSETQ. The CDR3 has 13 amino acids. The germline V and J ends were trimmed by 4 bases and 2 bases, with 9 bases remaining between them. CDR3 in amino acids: CASSVDINYGYTF. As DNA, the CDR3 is TGCGCCAGCAGCGTCGACATAAACTATGGCTACACCTTC.

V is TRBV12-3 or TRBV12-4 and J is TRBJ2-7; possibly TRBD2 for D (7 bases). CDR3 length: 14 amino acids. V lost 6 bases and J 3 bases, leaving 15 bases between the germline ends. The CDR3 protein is CASSPRGLNYEQYF. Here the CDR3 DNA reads TGTGCCAGCAGCCCCAGGGGACTAAACTACGAGCAGTACTTC.

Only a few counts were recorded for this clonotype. The CDR3 spells CSARDRRQLNTEAFF. The CDR3 nucleotides read TGCAGTGCTAGAGATCGGCGGCAGTTAAACACTGAAGCTTTCTTT. The rearrangement links TRBV20-1 to TRBJ1-1, with D unclear. The V and J ends lost 0 bases and 2 bases respectively, with 13 bases between them. The CDR3 length is 15 residues. The V gene's germline CDR1 is DFQATT and CDR2 SNEGSKA (reference sequence).

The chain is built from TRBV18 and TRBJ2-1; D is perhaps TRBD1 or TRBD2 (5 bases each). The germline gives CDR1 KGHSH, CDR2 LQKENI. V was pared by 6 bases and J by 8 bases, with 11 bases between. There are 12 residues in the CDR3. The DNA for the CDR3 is TGTGCCAGCTCCCCCCGGGGCGATGAGCAGTTCTTC. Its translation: CASSPRGDEQFF.

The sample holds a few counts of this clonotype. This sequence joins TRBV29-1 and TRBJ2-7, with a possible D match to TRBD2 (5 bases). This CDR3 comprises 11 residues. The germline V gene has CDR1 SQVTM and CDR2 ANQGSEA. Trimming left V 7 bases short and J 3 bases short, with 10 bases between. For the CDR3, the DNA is TGCAGCGCCGGCGCGGGCTACGAGCAGTACTTC. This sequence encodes CSAGAGYEQYF.

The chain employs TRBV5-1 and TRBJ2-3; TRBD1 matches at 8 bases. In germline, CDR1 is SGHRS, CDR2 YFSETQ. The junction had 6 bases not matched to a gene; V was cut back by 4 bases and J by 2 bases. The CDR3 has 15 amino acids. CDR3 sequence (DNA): TGCGCCAGCAGCGACCCGGGACAGGACACAGATACGCAGTATTTT. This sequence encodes CASSDPGQDTDTQYF.

DNA of the CDR3: TGTGCCAGCAGCGTAGTCGCGTCTAGCGGGGCCAACCCCAACCGTCTTACGCAGTATTTT. Translating gives CASSVVASSGANPNRLTQYF. The V and J genes are TRBV9 and TRBJ2-3, with 9 bases matching TRBD2. The CDR3 loop spans 20 amino acids. Germline CDR1 is SGDLS and CDR2 is YYNGEE. The V gene end was trimmed by 0 bases and the J gene end by 8 bases; junction bases not matched to a gene: 22.

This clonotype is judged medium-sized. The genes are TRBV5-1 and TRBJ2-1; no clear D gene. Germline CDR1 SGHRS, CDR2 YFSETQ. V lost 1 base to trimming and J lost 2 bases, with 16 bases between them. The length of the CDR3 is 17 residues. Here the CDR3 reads CASSLSPLGGPYNEQFF. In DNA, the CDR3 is TGCGCCAGCAGCTTGTCCCCCCTGGGCGGCCCCTACAATGAGCAGTTCTTC.

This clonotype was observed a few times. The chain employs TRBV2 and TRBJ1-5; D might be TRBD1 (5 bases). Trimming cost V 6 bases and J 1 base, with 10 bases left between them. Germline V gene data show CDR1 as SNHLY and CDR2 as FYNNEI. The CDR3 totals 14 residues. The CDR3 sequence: CASRLRQSNQPQHF. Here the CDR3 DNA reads TGTGCCAGCAGGCTGCGACAGAGCAATCAGCCCCAGCATTTT.

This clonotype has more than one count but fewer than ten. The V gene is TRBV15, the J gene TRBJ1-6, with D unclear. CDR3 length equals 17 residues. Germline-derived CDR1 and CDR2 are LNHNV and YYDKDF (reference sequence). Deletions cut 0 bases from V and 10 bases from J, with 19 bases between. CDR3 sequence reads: CATSRERLGWGDSPLHF. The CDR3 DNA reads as TGTGCCACCAGCAGAGAGAGGTTGGGGTGGGGAGACTCACCCCTCCACTTT.

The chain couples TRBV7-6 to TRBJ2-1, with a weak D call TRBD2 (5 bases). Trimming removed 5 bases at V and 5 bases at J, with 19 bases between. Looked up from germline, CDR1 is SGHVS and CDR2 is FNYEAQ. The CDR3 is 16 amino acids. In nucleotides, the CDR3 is TGTGCCAGCAGCCCCGAGGGCAGCGGCCTCAACAATGAGCAGTTCTTC. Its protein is CASSPEGSGLNNEQFF.

In DNA, the CDR3 is TGTGCCAGCAAATCAGGGGGCAGCTCCTATAATTCACCCCTCCACTTT. This encodes CASKSGGSSYNSPLHF. The rearrangement joins TRBV5-6 to TRBJ1-6; 8 bases align to TRBD1. Germline CDR1 reads SGHDT; CDR2 reads YYEEEE. Trimming took 6 bases from V and 0 from J; bases not matched to a gene: 5. This CDR3 contains 16 residues.

This chain's CDR3 is CAISLLAGGNTGELFF. CDR3 sequence (DNA): TGTGCCATCAGCCTACTAGCGGGGGGGAACACCGGGGAGCTGTTTTTT. The J gene is TRBJ2-2, the V gene TRBV10-3; 12 nucleotides agree with TRBD2. In germline, CDR1 is ENHRY, CDR2 SYGVKD. There are 16 residues in the CDR3. V shed 6 bases and J 1 base; nucleotides not matched to a gene: 3.

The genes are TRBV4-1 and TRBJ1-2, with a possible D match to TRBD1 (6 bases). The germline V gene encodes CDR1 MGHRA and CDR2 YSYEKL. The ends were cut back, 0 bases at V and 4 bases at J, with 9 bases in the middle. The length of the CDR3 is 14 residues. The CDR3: CASSQEGGSYGYTF. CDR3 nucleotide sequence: TGCGCCAGCAGCCAAGAAGGGGGGAGCTATGGCTACACCTTC.

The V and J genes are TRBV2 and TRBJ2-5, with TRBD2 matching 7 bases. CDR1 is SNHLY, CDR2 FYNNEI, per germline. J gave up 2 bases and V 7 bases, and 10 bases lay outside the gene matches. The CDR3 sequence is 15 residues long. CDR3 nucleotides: TGTGCCAGCAAGGAGGTGGGGGGGATACAAGAGACCCAGTACTTC. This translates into CASKEVGGIQETQYF.

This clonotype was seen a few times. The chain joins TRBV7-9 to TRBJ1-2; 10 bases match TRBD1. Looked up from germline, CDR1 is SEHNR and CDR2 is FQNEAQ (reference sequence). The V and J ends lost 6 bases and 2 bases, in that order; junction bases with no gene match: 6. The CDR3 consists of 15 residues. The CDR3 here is CASSRPGQGNYGYTF. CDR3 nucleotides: TGTGCCAGCAGTCGTCCGGGACAGGGGAACTATGGCTACACCTTC.

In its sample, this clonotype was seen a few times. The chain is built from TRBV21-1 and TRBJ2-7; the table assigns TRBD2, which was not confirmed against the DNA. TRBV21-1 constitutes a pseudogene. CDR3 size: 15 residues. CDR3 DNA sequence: TGTGCCAGCAGCAAGAGGTTAGGACTACCCTACGAGCAGTACTTC. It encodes CASSKRLGLPYEQYF.

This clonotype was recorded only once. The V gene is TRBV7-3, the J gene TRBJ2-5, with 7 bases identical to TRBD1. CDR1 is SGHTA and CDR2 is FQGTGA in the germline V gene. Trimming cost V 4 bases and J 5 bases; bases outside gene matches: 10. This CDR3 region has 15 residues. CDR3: CASSYGQASWETQYF. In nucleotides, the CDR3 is TGTGCCAGCAGCTACGGACAGGCCAGTTGGGAGACCCAGTACTTC. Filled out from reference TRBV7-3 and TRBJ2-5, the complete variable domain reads GAGVSQTPSNKVTEKGKYVELRCDPISGHTALYWYRQSLGQGPEFLIYFQGTGAADDSGLPNDRFFAVRPEGSVSTLKIQRTERGDSAVYLCASSYGQASWETQYFGPGTRLLVL.

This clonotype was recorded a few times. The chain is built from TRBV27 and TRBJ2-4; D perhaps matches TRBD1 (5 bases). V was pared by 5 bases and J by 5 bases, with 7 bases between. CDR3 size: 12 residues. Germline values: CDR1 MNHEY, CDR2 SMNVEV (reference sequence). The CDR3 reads CASSGAQNIQYF. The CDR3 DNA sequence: TGTGCCAGCAGTGGGGCCCAAAACATTCAGTACTTC.

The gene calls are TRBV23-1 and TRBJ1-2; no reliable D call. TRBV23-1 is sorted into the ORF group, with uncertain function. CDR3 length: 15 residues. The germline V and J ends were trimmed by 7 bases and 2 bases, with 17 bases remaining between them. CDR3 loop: CASTSLPAGNYGYTF. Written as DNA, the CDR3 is TGCGCCAGCACTTCACTTCCGGCGGGGAACTATGGCTACACCTTC.

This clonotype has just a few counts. In DNA, the CDR3 is TGTGCCAGCAGTTGGGGACAGGAGAATGAAAAACTGTTTTTT. Its translation: CASSWGQENEKLFF. V usage is TRBV2 and J usage is TRBJ1-4; 8 bases are a match to TRBD1. CDR1 is SNHLY, CDR2 FYNNEI, per germline. CDR3 length: 14 residues. Unmatched junction bases numbered 4, after V lost 5 bases and J lost 5 bases.

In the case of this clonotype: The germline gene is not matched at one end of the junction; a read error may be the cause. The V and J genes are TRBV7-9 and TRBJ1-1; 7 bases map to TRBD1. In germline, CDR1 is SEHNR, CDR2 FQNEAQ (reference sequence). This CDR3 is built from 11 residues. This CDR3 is CASSLDRGANF. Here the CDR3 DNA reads TGTGCCAGCAGCTTAGACAGGGGCGCTAATTTT.

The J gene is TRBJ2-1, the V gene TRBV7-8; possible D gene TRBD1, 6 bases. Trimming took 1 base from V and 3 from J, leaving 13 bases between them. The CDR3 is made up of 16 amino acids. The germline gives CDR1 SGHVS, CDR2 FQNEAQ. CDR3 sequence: CASSLVWGQIYNEQFF. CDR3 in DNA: TGTGCCAGCAGCTTAGTTTGGGGGCAGATCTACAATGAGCAGTTCTTC.

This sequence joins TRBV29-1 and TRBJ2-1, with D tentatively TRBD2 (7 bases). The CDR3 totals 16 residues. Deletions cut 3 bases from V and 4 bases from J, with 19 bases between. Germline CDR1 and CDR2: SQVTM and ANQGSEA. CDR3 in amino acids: CSVDDISGGLYNEQFF. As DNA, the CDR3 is TGCAGCGTTGATGATATTTCGGGGGGCCTTTACAATGAGCAGTTCTTC.